Below are 11 T cell receptor beta chains sequenced from a single sample in a study of beta chain features in type 1 diabetes. The entirety of the isolated RNA underwent reverse transcription, so expressed TCRB transcripts were sequenced. Some clones are missing from TCRdb's copy, which holds only in-frame ones; the method was immunoSEQ multiplex PCR. The table has 300,000 to 450,000 clones, roughly 13% seen once. The sequenced sample was naive CD4+ T cells from blood. The receptors derive from a man in his late teens or twenties in good health.

The J gene is TRBJ1-3, the V gene TRBV7-2, with 11 bases aligning to TRBD1. The V and J ends lost 0 bases and 4 bases, in that order; junction bases with no gene match: 2. This CDR3 spans 16 amino acids. Germline V CDR1 and CDR2: SGHTA, FQGNSA. CDR3 nucleotide sequence: TGTGCCAGCAGCTTAGCTTGGGACAGGGGGGGAAACACCATATATTTT. Translation: CASSLAWDRGGNTIYF.

J is TRBJ1-4 and V is TRBV6-6; D gene unclear. CDR1 is MNHNY and CDR2 is SVGAGI in the germline V gene (reference sequence). The CDR3 runs to 15 residues. V was trimmed by 6 bases and J by 4 bases, leaving 15 bases between them. The CDR3 region is CASSLVRRRNEKLFF. As DNA, the CDR3 is TGTGCCAGCAGCCTGGTGAGGCGGCGTAATGAAAAACTGTTTTTT.

This clone was picked up one time. The V and J genes are TRBV9 and TRBJ2-1; 8 positions agree with TRBD1. CDR1 SGDLS and CDR2 YYNGEE come from the germline V gene. The CDR3 is 19 amino acids. The junction had 12 bases not matched to a gene; V was cut back by 0 bases and J by 1 base. In DNA, the CDR3 is TGTGCCAGCAGCGTAGGGTCAGGGGGCGGACGAACATCCTACAATGAGCAGTTCTTC. Protein: CASSVGSGGGRTSYNEQFF.

The chain joins TRBV2 to TRBJ1-6; D is perhaps TRBD1 (5 bases). This CDR3 is 12 amino acids long. Germline V gene sequence: CDR1 SNHLY, CDR2 FYNNEI. Trimming left V 7 bases short and J 8 bases short, with 9 bases between. The CDR3 loop reads CASKGADSPLHF. The CDR3 nucleotides read TGTGCCAGCAAAGGGGCTGATTCACCCCTCCACTTT.

In this sample, this clone turned up a few times. The chain is built from TRBV5-1 and TRBJ1-2; D call uncertain. The ends were cut back, 0 bases at V and 4 bases at J, with 7 bases in the middle. The V gene's germline CDR1 is SGHRS and CDR2 YFSETQ. The length of the CDR3 is 13 residues. CDR3 DNA: TGCGCCAGCAGCTTGGATGGAGGCTATGGCTACACCTTC. Its translation is CASSLDGGYGYTF.

The CDR3 coding sequence is TGTGCCAGCAGGACAGGGGGCTTAGATAGAAACACCATATATTTT. This encodes CASRTGGLDRNTIYF. The gene calls are TRBV28 and TRBJ1-3, with 10 bases fitting TRBD1. Trimming at V came to 6 bases and at J to 5 bases, leaving 7 bases not matched to a gene. Looked up from germline, CDR1 is MDHEN and CDR2 is SYDVKM. The CDR3 totals 15 residues. The full variable domain, its missing parts supplied by reference TRBV28 and TRBJ1-3, is DVKVTQSSRYLVKRTGEKVFLECVQDMDHENMFWYRQDPGLGLRLIYFSYDVKMKEKGDIPEGYSVSREKKERFSLILESASTNQTSMYLCASRTGGLDRNTIYFGEGSWLTVV.

The chain combines TRBV5-1 with TRBJ2-1; D is unclear. V lost 0 bases and J 4 bases, leaving 14 bases between the germline ends. The CDR3 runs 16 residues. Germline V lookup: CDR1 SGHRS, CDR2 YFSETQ. The CDR3 sequence is CASSLEARGAYNEQFF. The CDR3 nucleotides read TGCGCCAGCAGCTTGGAGGCCCGCGGAGCGTACAATGAGCAGTTCTTC.

This clone came up a few times. The rearrangement joins TRBV25-1 to TRBJ2-7; 10 positions agree with TRBD1. The CDR3 extends over 14 amino acids. V gave up 5 bases and J gave up 3 bases; unmatched junction bases: 4. CDR1 is MGHDK and CDR2 is SYGVNS in the germline V gene. The CDR3 region has the DNA TGTGCCAGCAGTCCGCGGACAGGGGGCTACGAGCAGTACTTC. Translating it yields CASSPRTGGYEQYF.

The chain carries TRBV27 and TRBJ2-3; D not certain. The CDR3 runs to 16 residues. Trimming left V 2 bases short and J 0 bases short, with 12 bases between. Germline V gene lookup returns CDR1 MNHEY and CDR2 SMNVEV (reference sequence). CDR3 DNA: TGTGCCAGCAGTTTAGCCGGGTCCATAAGCACAGATACGCAGTATTTT. It codes for CASSLAGSISTDTQYF.

The rearrangement joins TRBV5-1 to TRBJ2-3; 7 bases map to TRBD2. The germline CDR1 and CDR2 sequences are SGHRS and YFSETQ. The CDR3 sequence is 15 residues long. V shed 2 bases and J 2 bases; nucleotides not matched to a gene: 5. The CDR3 protein is CASSLDGTTTDTQYF. CDR3 bases: TGCGCCAGCAGCTTAGACGGGACTACCACAGATACGCAGTATTTT.

This chain links TRBV6-5 with TRBJ2-5, with TRBD2 identical over 12 bases. The germline V gene encodes CDR1 MNHEY and CDR2 SVGAGI. The CDR3 spans 15 residues. Trimming removed 4 bases from V and 5 bases from J; junction bases left unmatched: 5. The CDR3 is CASSWTSGIGETQYF. CDR3 coding DNA: TGTGCCAGCAGTTGGACTAGCGGGATCGGGGAGACCCAGTACTTC.